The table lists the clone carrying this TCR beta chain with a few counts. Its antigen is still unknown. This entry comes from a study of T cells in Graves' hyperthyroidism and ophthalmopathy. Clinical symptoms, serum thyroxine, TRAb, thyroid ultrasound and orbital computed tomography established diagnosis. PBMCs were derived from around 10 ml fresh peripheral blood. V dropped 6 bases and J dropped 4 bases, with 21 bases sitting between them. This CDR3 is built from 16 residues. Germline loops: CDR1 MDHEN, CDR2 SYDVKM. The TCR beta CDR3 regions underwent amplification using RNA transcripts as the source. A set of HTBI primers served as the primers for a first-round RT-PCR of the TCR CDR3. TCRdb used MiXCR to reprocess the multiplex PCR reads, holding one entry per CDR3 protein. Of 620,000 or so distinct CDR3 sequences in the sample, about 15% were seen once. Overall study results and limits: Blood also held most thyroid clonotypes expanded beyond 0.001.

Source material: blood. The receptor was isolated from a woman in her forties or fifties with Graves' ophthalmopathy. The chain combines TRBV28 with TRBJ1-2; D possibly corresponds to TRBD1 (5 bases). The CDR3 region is CASSPGGGGRIYGYTF. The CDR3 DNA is TGTGCCAGCAGCCCAGGTGGCGGGGGTCGAATCTATGGCTACACCTTC.